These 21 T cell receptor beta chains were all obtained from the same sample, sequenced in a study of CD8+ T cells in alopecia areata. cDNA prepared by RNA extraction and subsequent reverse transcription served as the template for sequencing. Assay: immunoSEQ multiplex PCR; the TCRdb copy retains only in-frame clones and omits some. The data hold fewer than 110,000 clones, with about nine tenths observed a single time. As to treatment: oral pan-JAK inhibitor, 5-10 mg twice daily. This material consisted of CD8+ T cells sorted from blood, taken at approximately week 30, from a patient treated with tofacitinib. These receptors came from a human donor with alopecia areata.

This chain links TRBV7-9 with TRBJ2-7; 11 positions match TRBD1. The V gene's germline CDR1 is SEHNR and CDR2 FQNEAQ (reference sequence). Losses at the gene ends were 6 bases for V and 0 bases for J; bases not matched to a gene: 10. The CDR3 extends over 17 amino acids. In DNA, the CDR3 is TGTGCCAGCAGGCCCGGGACAGGGGGACTTAACTCCTACGAGCAGTACTTC. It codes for CASRPGTGGLNSYEQYF.

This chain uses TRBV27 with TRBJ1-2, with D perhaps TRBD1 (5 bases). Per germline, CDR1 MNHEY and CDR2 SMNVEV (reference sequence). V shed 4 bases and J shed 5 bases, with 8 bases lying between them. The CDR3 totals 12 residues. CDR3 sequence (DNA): TGTGCCAGCAGTTATTCAGGGTATGGCTACACCTTC. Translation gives CASSYSGYGYTF.

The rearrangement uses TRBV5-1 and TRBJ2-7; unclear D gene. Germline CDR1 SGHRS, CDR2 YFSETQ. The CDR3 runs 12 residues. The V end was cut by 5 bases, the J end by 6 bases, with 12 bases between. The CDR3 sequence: CASSITDAEQYF. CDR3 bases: TGCGCCAGCAGTATCACGGATGCCGAGCAGTACTTC. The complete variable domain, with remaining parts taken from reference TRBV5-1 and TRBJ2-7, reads KAGVTQTPRYLIKTRGQQVTLSCSPISGHRSVSWYQQTPGQGLQFLFEYFSETQRNKGNFPGRFSGRQFSNSRSEMNVSTLELGDSALYLCASSITDAEQYFGPGTRLTVT.

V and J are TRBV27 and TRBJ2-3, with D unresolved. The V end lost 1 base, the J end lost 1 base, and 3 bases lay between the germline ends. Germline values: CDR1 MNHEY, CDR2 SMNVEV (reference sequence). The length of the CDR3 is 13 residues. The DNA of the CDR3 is TGTGCCAGCAGTTTATGGGGCACAGATACGCAGTATTTT. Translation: CASSLWGTDTQYF.

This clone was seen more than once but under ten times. Here the CDR3 reads CASSSSSDTQYF. CDR3 sequence (DNA): TGTGCCAGCAGCTCCTCCTCAGATACGCAGTATTTT. The chain joins TRBV7-8 to TRBJ2-3, with D hard to call. CDR1 SGHVS and CDR2 FQNEAQ come from the germline V gene. The CDR3 contains 12 residues. The V end was cut by 4 bases, the J end by 4 bases, with 6 bases between. Supplemented by reference TRBV7-8 and TRBJ2-3, the full variable domain reads GAGVSQSPRYKVAKRGQDVALRCDPISGHVSLFWYQQALGQGPEFLTYFQNEAQLDKSGLPSDRFFAERPEGSVSTLKIQRTQQEDSAVYLCASSSSSDTQYFGPGTRLTVL.

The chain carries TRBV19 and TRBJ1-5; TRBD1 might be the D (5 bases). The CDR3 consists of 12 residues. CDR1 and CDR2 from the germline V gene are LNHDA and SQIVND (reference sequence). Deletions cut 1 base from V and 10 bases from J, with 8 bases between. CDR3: CASSIVGDPQHF. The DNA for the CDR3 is TGTGCCAGTAGTATAGTAGGGGATCCCCAGCATTTT.

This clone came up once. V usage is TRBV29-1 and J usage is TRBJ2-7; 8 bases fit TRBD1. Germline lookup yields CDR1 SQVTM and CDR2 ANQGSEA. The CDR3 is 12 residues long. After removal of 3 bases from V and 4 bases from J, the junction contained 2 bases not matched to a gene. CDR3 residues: CSVEGTGYEQYF. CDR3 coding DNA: TGCAGCGTTGAGGGGACAGGATACGAGCAGTACTTC.

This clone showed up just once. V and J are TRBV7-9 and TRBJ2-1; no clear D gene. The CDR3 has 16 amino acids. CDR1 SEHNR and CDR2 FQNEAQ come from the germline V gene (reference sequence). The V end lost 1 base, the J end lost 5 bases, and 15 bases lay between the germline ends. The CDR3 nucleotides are TGTGCCAGCAGCTTAGTGGAGCGATTGAATGACAATGAGCAGTTCTTC. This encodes CASSLVERLNDNEQFF.

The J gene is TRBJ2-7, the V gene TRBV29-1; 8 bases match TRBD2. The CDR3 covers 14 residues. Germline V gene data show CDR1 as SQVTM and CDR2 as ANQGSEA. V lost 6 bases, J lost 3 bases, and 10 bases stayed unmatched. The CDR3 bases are TGCAGCGTACGATCCGCTACTAGCGGCTACGAGCAGTACTTC. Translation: CSVRSATSGYEQYF.

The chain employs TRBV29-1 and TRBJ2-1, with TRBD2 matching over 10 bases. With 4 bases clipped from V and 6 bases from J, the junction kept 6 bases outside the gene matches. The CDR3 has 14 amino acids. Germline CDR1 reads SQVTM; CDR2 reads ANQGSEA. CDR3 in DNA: TGCAGCGTTGCTAGCGGGAGTAGGGGCAATGAGCAGTTCTTC. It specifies CSVASGSRGNEQFF.

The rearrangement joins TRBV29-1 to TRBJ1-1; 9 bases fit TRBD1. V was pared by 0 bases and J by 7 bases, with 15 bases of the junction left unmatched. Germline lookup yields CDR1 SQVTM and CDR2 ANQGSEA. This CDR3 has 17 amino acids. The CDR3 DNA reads TGCAGCGTTGAAGAGCTTACTTGGGACAGGGCCTCCGGTGAAGCTTTCTTT. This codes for CSVEELTWDRASGEAFF.

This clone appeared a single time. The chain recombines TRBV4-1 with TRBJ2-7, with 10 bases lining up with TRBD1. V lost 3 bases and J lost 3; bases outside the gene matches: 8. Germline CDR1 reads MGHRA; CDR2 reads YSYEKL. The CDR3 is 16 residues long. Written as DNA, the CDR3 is TGCGCCAGCAGCCAGCCCTGGACAGGGGGAATCTACGAGCAGTACTTC. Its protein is CASSQPWTGGIYEQYF.

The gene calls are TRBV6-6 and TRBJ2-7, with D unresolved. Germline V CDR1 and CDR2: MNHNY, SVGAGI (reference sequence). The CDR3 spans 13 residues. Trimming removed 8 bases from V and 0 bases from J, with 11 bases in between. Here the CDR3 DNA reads TGTGCCAGCCTTGACAACCCCTCCTACGAGCAGTACTTC. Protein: CASLDNPSYEQYF.

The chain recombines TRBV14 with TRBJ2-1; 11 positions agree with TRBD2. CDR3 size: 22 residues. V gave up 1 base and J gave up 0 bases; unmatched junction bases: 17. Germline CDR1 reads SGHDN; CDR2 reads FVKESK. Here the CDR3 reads CASSQVASGGNRSLSSYNEQFF. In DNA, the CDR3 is TGTGCCAGCAGCCAAGTGGCTAGCGGGGGGAATCGATCCCTTAGCTCCTACAATGAGCAGTTCTTC. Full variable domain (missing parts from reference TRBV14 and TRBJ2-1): EAGVTQFPSHSVIEKGQTVTLRCDPISGHDNLYWYRRVMGKEIKFLLHFVKESKQDESGMPNNRFLAERTGGTYSTLKVQPAELEDSGVYFCASSQVASGGNRSLSSYNEQFFGPGTRLTVL.

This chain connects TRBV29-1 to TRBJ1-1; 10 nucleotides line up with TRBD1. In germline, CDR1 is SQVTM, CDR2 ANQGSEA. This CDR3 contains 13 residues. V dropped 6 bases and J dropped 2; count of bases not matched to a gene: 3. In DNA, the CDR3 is TGCAGCGTCGGGACAGGGGAAAACACTGAAGCTTTCTTT. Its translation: CSVGTGENTEAFF.

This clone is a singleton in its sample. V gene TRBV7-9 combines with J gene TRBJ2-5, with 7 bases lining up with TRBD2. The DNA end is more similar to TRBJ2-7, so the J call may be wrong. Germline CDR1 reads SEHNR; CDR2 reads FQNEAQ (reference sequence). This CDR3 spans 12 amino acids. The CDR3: CASSRGVYEQYF. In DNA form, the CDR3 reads TGTGCCAGCAGTCGGGGGGTCTACGAGCAGTACTTC.

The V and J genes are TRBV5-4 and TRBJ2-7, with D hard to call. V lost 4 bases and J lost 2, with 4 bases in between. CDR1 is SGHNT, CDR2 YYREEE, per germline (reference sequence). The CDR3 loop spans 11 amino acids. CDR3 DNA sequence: TGTGCCAGCAGCAATACCTACGAGCAGTACTTC. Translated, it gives CASSNTYEQYF.

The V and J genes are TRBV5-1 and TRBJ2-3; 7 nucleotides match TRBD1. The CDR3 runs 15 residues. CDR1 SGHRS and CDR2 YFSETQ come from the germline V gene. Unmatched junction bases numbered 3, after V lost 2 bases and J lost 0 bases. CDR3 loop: CASSFGDSSTDTQYF. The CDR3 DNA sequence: TGCGCCAGCAGCTTTGGGGACAGCAGCACAGATACGCAGTATTTT.

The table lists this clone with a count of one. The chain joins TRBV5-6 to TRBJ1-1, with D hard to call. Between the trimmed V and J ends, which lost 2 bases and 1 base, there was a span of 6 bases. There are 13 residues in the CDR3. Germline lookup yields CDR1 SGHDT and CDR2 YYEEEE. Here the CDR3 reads CASSLTPNTEAFF. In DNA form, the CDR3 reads TGTGCCAGCAGCTTAACCCCGAACACTGAAGCTTTCTTT. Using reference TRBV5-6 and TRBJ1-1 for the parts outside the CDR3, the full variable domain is DAGVTQSPTHLIKTRGQQVTLRCSPKSGHDTVSWYQQALGQGPQFIFQYYEEEERQRGNFPDRFSGHQFPNYSSELNVNALLLGDSALYLCASSLTPNTEAFFGQGTRLTVV.

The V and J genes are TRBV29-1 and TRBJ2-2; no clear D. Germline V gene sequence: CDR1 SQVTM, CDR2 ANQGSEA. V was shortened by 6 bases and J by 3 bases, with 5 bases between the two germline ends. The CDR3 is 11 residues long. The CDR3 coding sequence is TGCAGCGTAAGGGACACCGGGGAGCTGTTTTTT. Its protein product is CSVRDTGELFF.

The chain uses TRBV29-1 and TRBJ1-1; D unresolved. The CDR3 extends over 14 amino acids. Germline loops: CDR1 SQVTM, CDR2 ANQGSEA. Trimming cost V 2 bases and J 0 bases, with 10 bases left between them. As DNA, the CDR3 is TGCAGCGTTGAACTTGGCGGCTTGAACACTGAAGCTTTCTTT. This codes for CSVELGGLNTEAFF.